The clone carrying this T cell receptor beta chain was detected many times. The sample comes from a study of blood T cells in healthy people across ages. With a J-beta primer mix and a sample-barcoded 5' primer, a second PCR ran roughly 6 to 11 cycles. Using its own MiXCR run on the 5' RACE reads, TCRdb lists one record per CDR3 protein. The table records 600,000 to 1,000,000 distinct CDR3 sequences, around a quarter of them present only once. V dropped 4 bases and J dropped 0 bases, with 13 bases sitting between them. Looked up from germline, CDR1 is SGHDN and CDR2 is FVKESK. The CDR3 loop spans 16 amino acids. In addition, the sample was reused for a study of T cells of mothers and their children.

Sample: blood. The chain links TRBV14 to TRBJ2-1; no clear D gene. The receptor was isolated from a boy between 10 and 17 years old in good health. CDR3 region: CASSRLSHGSYNEQFF. CDR3 nucleotide sequence: TGTGCCAGCAGCCGGTTATCACACGGCTCCTACAATGAGCAGTTCTTC.